Each of the 8 T cell receptor beta chains below was sequenced from the same sample in a study of control samples from healthy donors and cancer patients. Clones were sequenced by immunoSEQ multiplex PCR, and TCRdb holds only the in-frame ones, with some missing. The table shows roughly 100,000 clones, with about 90% occurring only once. The sample comprised blood. These receptors came from a woman aged 18-29 years in good health.

V and J are TRBV28 and TRBJ1-1, with TRBD1 matching 7 bases. This CDR3 spans 15 amino acids. Trimming at V came to 2 bases and at J to 4 bases, leaving 7 bases not matched to a gene. Germline V gene lookup returns CDR1 MDHEN and CDR2 SYDVKM. In DNA form, the CDR3 reads TGTGCCAGCAGTTTAGTACAGGGGAGGGGCACTGAAGCTTTCTTT. Translation gives CASSLVQGRGTEAFF.

This sequence joins TRBV18 and TRBJ2-7; D not resolved. The CDR3 loop spans 14 amino acids. The germline V and J ends were trimmed by 3 bases and 4 bases, with 13 bases remaining between them. Germline CDR1 and CDR2: KGHSH and LQKENI. CDR3 protein: CASSPDSLVYEQYF. For the CDR3, the DNA is TGTGCCAGCTCACCCGACTCGCTTGTGTACGAGCAGTACTTC.

The chain employs TRBV11-2 and TRBJ2-5; TRBD1 might be the D (5 bases). The CDR3 consists of 18 residues. V lost 2 bases and J lost 4, with 23 bases in between. Germline V gives CDR1 SGHAT, CDR2 FQNNGV. CDR3 DNA sequence: TGTGCCAGCAGCTTACATCTCCCGGGCATCGAAAGGGGAGAGACCCAGTACTTC. This gives the protein CASSLHLPGIERGETQYF.

The chain has TRBV28 and TRBJ2-3; D gene ambiguous. CDR1 is MDHEN, CDR2 SYDVKM, per germline. This CDR3 comprises 15 residues. V was trimmed by 6 bases and J by 5 bases, leaving 18 bases between them. The CDR3 DNA sequence: TGTGCCAGCAGCCACGGGCCTCTTGAAGGAGATACGCAGTATTTT. Protein product: CASSHGPLEGDTQYF.

Only one count was recorded for this clone. The chain uses TRBV24-1 and TRBJ2-2; tentatively, D is TRBD2 (6 bases). Germline CDR1 is KGHDR and CDR2 is SFDVKD. The V and J ends lost 7 bases and 6 bases respectively, with 11 bases between them. There are 13 residues in the CDR3. The CDR3: CATRGGGPGELFF. CDR3 sequence (DNA): TGTGCCACCAGGGGAGGAGGGCCCGGGGAGCTGTTTTTT.

The rearrangement links TRBV6-2 or TRBV6-3 to TRBJ1-1, with a tentative D call TRBD1 (6 bases). Per the germline V gene, CDR1 is MNHEY and CDR2 is SVGEGT. This CDR3 is built from 13 residues. The V gene lost 6 bases and the J gene lost 1 base, with 9 bases spanning the gap. The CDR3 DNA sequence: TGTGCCAGCAGCCCGGGACAGAACACTGAAGCTTTCTTT. Its protein is CASSPGQNTEAFF.

The CDR3 spells CASSSTTVRDTNEKLFF. DNA of the CDR3: TGTGCCAGCAGCTCGACCACGGTTCGGGACACCAATGAAAAACTGTTTTTT. The gene calls are TRBV7-8 and TRBJ1-4; a possible D gene is TRBD1 (6 bases). This CDR3 comprises 17 residues. V lost 4 bases to trimming and J lost 5 bases, with 20 bases between them. Looked up from germline, CDR1 is SGHVS and CDR2 is FQNEAQ.

The chain couples TRBV28 to TRBJ2-1, with 11 nucleotides matching TRBD2. This CDR3 contains 17 residues. The J segment lost 3 bases and the V segment lost 0 bases, leaving 4 bases of the junction unmatched. Germline CDR1 reads MDHEN; CDR2 reads SYDVKM. CDR3 protein: CASSLWTSGDIYNEQFF. DNA for the CDR3: TGTGCCAGCAGTTTATGGACTAGCGGGGACATCTACAATGAGCAGTTCTTC.